These 4 T cell receptor beta chains share one sample of origin, sequenced in a study of technical replicates of blood from several donors. This table comes from immunoSEQ multiplex PCR, and its TCRdb copy is limited to in-frame clones, with some not included. The data contain 60,000 to 75,000 clones, 80% to 90% of them singletons. Sequencing was done on a sample of PBMCs. The receptors stem from a human donor in good health. Some clones in this sample may be carry-over from other donors' samples.

The chain employs TRBV29-1 and TRBJ2-1; D is perhaps TRBD2 (5 bases). Trimming removed 4 bases at V and 4 bases at J, with 11 bases between. Germline values: CDR1 SQVTM, CDR2 ANQGSEA. The CDR3 spans 13 residues. The CDR3 protein is CSVVRGDYNEQFF. CDR3 bases: TGCAGCGTTGTCCGGGGAGATTACAATGAGCAGTTCTTC.

V gene TRBV5-1 combines with J gene TRBJ2-4, with 14 bases aligning to TRBD2. CDR3 length: 16 amino acids. Germline CDR1 and CDR2: SGHRS and YFSETQ. J was trimmed by 7 bases and V by 4 bases; bases with no gene match: 7. The CDR3 region is CASSVPGTSGGNIQYF. As DNA, the CDR3 is TGCGCCAGCAGCGTCCCAGGGACTAGCGGGGGCAACATTCAGTACTTC. The entire variable domain, with the rest obtained from reference TRBV5-1 and TRBJ2-4, is as follows: KAGVTQTPRYLIKTRGQQVTLSCSPISGHRSVSWYQQTPGQGLQFLFEYFSETQRNKGNFPGRFSGRQFSNSRSEMNVSTLELGDSALYLCASSVPGTSGGNIQYFGAGTRLSVL.

This rearrangement joins TRBV30 to TRBJ1-5, with 7 bases that match TRBD1. The CDR3 runs to 16 residues. J was trimmed by 2 bases and V by 2 bases; bases with no gene match: 9. Germline CDR1 GTSNPN, CDR2 SVGIG (reference sequence). CDR3 DNA sequence: TGTGCCTGGAGTCGGAAAGGGGGCAGAGGCAATCAGCCCCAGCATTTT. This encodes CAWSRKGGRGNQPQHF.

This rearrangement joins TRBV6-6 to TRBJ1-6; 8 positions agree with TRBD1. Germline V CDR1 and CDR2: MNHNY, SVGAGI (reference sequence). The CDR3 is made up of 16 amino acids. The ends lost 7 bases at V and 0 bases at J; junction bases unmatched: 5. CDR3: CASTNRGSSYNSPLHF. The CDR3 coding sequence is TGTGCCAGCACTAACAGGGGGAGCTCCTATAATTCACCCCTCCACTTT.